These 30 T cell receptor beta chains originate from one sample sequenced in a study of cytomegalovirus exposure and HLA in healthy donors. With 60 Vbeta and 13 Jbeta primers, the PCR was carried out. TCRdb keeps only in-frame clones here, not all; method: immunoSEQ multiplex PCR. The data show about 130,000 clones, 65% to 75% seen once. Sample: PBMCs. All receptors derive from a man aged 35 to 55 in good health and CMV-seropositive.

The gene calls are TRBV28 and TRBJ1-4; D possibly corresponds to TRBD1 (5 bases). The V end was cut by 6 bases, the J end by 5 bases, with 13 bases between. The germline gives CDR1 MDHEN, CDR2 SYDVKM. CDR3 length: 14 amino acids. The CDR3 DNA follows: TGTGCCAGCAGGGAGGGGAGAATGAATGAAAAACTGTTTTTT. It encodes CASREGRMNEKLFF. Full variable domain (remainder filled in from reference TRBV28 and TRBJ1-4): DVKVTQSSRYLVKRTGEKVFLECVQDMDHENMFWYRQDPGLGLRLIYFSYDVKMKEKGDIPEGYSVSREKKERFSLILESASTNQTSMYLCASREGRMNEKLFFGSGTQLSVL.

The V gene is TRBV5-1, the J gene TRBJ1-5, with D hard to call. The length of the CDR3 is 15 residues. With 4 bases removed from V and 0 bases from J, the gap between germline ends came to 11 bases. CDR1 SGHRS and CDR2 YFSETQ come from the germline V gene. The CDR3 sequence: CASSAGGVSNQPQHF. The CDR3 bases are TGCGCCAGCAGCGCGGGTGGGGTTAGCAATCAGCCCCAGCATTTT.

This clone has just a few counts. CDR3 nucleotides: TGTGCCAGCAGCCCTGGGACAGTTCACCGTGAAGCTTTCTTT. Translated: CASSPGTVHREAFF. The chain employs TRBV7-6 and TRBJ1-1, with TRBD1 matching over 7 bases. Germline assignment: CDR1 SGHVS and CDR2 FNYEAQ. The CDR3 is made up of 14 amino acids. V shed 5 bases, J shed 7 bases, and the junction held 10 bases outside the gene matches. The whole variable domain, filled in from reference TRBV7-6 and TRBJ1-1, reads GAGVSQSPRYKVTKRGQDVALRCDPISGHVSLYWYRQALGQGPEFLTYFNYEAQQDKSGLPNDRFSAERPEGSISTLTIQRTEQRDSAMYRCASSPGTVHREAFFGQGTRLTVV.

This chain joins TRBV19 and TRBJ1-3; D perhaps matches TRBD1 (5 bases). CDR3 size: 16 residues. Per germline, CDR1 LNHDA and CDR2 SQIVND (reference sequence). Trimming left V 9 bases short and J 0 bases short, with 18 bases between. The CDR3 region is CASSVPGQTSGNTIYF. The CDR3 coding sequence is TGTGCCAGCTCGGTACCCGGACAAACCTCTGGAAACACCATATATTTT.

The genes are TRBV9 and TRBJ2-7; TRBD1 matches at 8 bases. The germline V gene encodes CDR1 SGDLS and CDR2 YYNGEE. V lost 1 base to trimming and J lost 7 bases; unmatched junction nucleotides: 7. CDR3 length: 14 residues. CDR3 in amino acids: CASSVRQGLGEQYF. CDR3 DNA: TGTGCCAGCAGCGTAAGACAGGGGTTGGGTGAGCAGTACTTC.

The chain carries TRBV7-6 and TRBJ2-1; unclear D gene. V lost 1 base and J lost 7, with 5 bases in between. The CDR3 sequence is 12 residues long. CDR1 SGHVS and CDR2 FNYEAQ come from the germline V gene. The CDR3 region has the DNA TGTGCCAGCAGCTTAGGGCAAAATGAGCAGTTCTTC. This encodes CASSLGQNEQFF.

This clone was observed a few times. The chain joins TRBV2 to TRBJ1-5; possible D gene TRBD1, 6 bases. Trimming removed 5 bases at V and 7 bases at J, with 21 bases between. Germline V lookup: CDR1 SNHLY, CDR2 FYNNEI. The CDR3 sequence is 16 residues long. The CDR3 protein is CASSSRSDRPNQPQHF. The CDR3 nucleotides read TGTGCCAGCAGTTCTCGCTCCGACAGGCCTAACCAGCCCCAGCATTTT.

This clone appeared a single time. The J gene is TRBJ1-3, the V gene TRBV6-1, with D maybe TRBD1 (5 bases). This CDR3 is 15 amino acids long. The germline V and J ends were trimmed by 7 bases and 0 bases, with 13 bases remaining between them. Germline V lookup: CDR1 MNHNS, CDR2 SASEGT. The CDR3 loop is CASTFGGYSGNTIYF. In nucleotides, the CDR3 is TGTGCCAGCACCTTCGGGGGATACTCTGGAAACACCATATATTTT.

The chain joins TRBV4-2 to TRBJ1-1; D is undetermined. Germline CDR1 and CDR2: LGHNA and YNFKEQ. V lost 3 bases, J lost 0 bases, and 17 bases lay in between. The CDR3 is made up of 17 amino acids. CDR3 sequence reads: CASSQGSGVVMNTEAFF. CDR3 nucleotides: TGTGCCAGCAGCCAGGGTAGCGGTGTAGTGATGAACACTGAAGCTTTCTTT.

Note on this clone: Its ends do not fully match the called genes, so a read error is possible. This chain uses TRBV29-1 with TRBJ1-2; D possibly corresponds to TRBD1 (5 bases). Per germline, CDR1 SQVTM and CDR2 ANQGSEA. The CDR3 has 13 residues. CDR3 in DNA: TGCAGCGTTGCGGGGGAGCTATTATATGGCCACACCTTC. Translation gives CSVAGELLYGHTF. Filled out from reference TRBV29-1 and TRBJ1-2, the complete variable domain reads SAVISQKPSRDICQRGTSLTIQCQVDSQVTMMFWYRQQPGQSLTLIATANQGSEATYESGFVIDKFPISRPNLTFSTLTVSNMSPEDSSIYLCSVAGELLYGHTFGSGTRLTVV.

This clone was seen more than once but under ten times. This chain connects TRBV27 to TRBJ1-2; TRBD1 matches 7 bases. The CDR3 sequence is 13 residues long. The germline gives CDR1 MNHEY, CDR2 SMNVEV (reference sequence). The junction had 5 bases not matched to a gene; V was cut back by 3 bases and J by 7 bases. This chain's CDR3 is CASSFRTGSGYTF. In nucleotides, the CDR3 is TGTGCCAGCAGTTTCAGGACAGGCAGTGGCTACACCTTC.

The chain combines TRBV2 with TRBJ1-1; 7 positions match TRBD1. CDR3 length: 13 amino acids. Germline CDR1 SNHLY, CDR2 FYNNEI. After removal of 6 bases from V and 5 bases from J, the junction contained 6 bases not matched to a gene. The DNA of the CDR3 is TGTGCCAGCAGGGACAGACAGGGTACTGAAGCTTTCTTT. As protein: CASRDRQGTEAFF.

The rearrangement uses TRBV28 and TRBJ2-7, with no clear D. Germline values: CDR1 MDHEN, CDR2 SYDVKM. This CDR3 is 12 amino acids long. Trimming took off 6 bases at V and 2 bases at J, with 8 bases between the two ends. The CDR3 loop reads CASSPRAYEQYF. In nucleotides, the CDR3 is TGTGCCAGCAGCCCGCGCGCCTACGAGCAGTACTTC.

The CDR3 region is CASSDRDRPSSYEQYF. DNA for the CDR3: TGTGCCAGCAGTGACAGGGACAGGCCAAGCTCCTACGAGCAGTACTTC. The chain has TRBV6-4 and TRBJ2-7, with 8 bases matching TRBD1. The germline V gene has CDR1 MRHNA and CDR2 SNTAGT. The length of the CDR3 is 16 residues. The V and J ends lost 2 bases and 0 bases, in that order; junction bases with no gene match: 6.

V is TRBV7-8 and J is TRBJ2-1; TRBD1 aligns across 9 bases. Germline V gene lookup returns CDR1 SGHVS and CDR2 FQNEAQ. V trimming: 3 bases; J trimming: 5 bases; junction bases outside the gene matches: 5. The CDR3 totals 15 residues. CDR3 in amino acids: CASSFGGTGNNEQFF. As DNA, the CDR3 is TGTGCCAGCAGCTTTGGGGGGACAGGGAACAATGAGCAGTTCTTC.

This clone was seen a single time. The chain uses TRBV29-1 and TRBJ2-7, with 8 positions matching TRBD1. This CDR3 contains 12 residues. Unmatched junction bases numbered 2, after V lost 5 bases and J lost 2 bases. The germline gives CDR1 SQVTM, CDR2 ANQGSEA. The CDR3 DNA reads TGCAGCGTTAGGACAGGGCCCTACGAGCAGTACTTC. This codes for CSVRTGPYEQYF.

The count of this clone is one. This sequence joins TRBV2 and TRBJ2-7; D is unclear. The V gene lost 9 bases and the J gene lost 2 bases, with 17 bases spanning the gap. CDR1 and CDR2 (germline): SNHLY, FYNNEI. The CDR3 loop spans 14 amino acids. The CDR3 nucleotides are TGTGCCAGTATCATCAGGATCGGCCCCTACGAGCAGTACTTC. Translating gives CASIIRIGPYEQYF.

The V call is TRBV29-1, the J call TRBJ2-7; the match to TRBD2 covers 8 bases. The CDR3 runs 15 residues. The V and J ends lost 7 bases and 2 bases, in that order; junction bases with no gene match: 13. Germline V gene lookup returns CDR1 SQVTM and CDR2 ANQGSEA. CDR3 in DNA: TGCAGCGCTGAGATCCCCAGCGGGGGACCCTACGAGCAGTACTTC. This translates into CSAEIPSGGPYEQYF.

The rearrangement links TRBV2 to TRBJ1-5, with 7 bases aligning to TRBD1. Germline loops: CDR1 SNHLY, CDR2 FYNNEI. This CDR3 comprises 14 residues. V dropped 7 bases and J dropped 0; count of bases not matched to a gene: 3. The CDR3 sequence: CASTGTDSNQPQHF. The CDR3 DNA follows: TGTGCCAGCACTGGGACAGATAGCAATCAGCCCCAGCATTTT.

This clone was counted between two and nine times. The V gene is TRBV27, the J gene TRBJ2-1; 7 bases line up with TRBD2. This CDR3 comprises 14 residues. The V segment lost 2 bases and the J segment 4 bases; nucleotides outside the gene matches: 2. Germline V gene data show CDR1 as MNHEY and CDR2 as SMNVEV (reference sequence). As DNA, the CDR3 is TGTGCCAGCAGTTTAGCGGGAGCTTACAATGAGCAGTTCTTC. Translation gives CASSLAGAYNEQFF.

The chain recombines TRBV5-1 with TRBJ2-3, with D possibly matching TRBD2 (5 bases). Trimming removed 5 bases from V and 3 bases from J, with 10 bases in between. Germline loops: CDR1 SGHRS, CDR2 YFSETQ. The CDR3 runs to 13 residues. The CDR3 loop reads CASSSAGTDTQYF. CDR3 bases: TGCGCCAGCAGTAGCGCCGGGACAGATACGCAGTATTTT.

The V and J genes are TRBV7-8 and TRBJ2-7; D ambiguous. CDR3 length: 14 amino acids. Germline lookup yields CDR1 SGHVS and CDR2 FQNEAQ. Trimming pared 2 bases from V and 3 bases from J, leaving 11 bases between. DNA of the CDR3: TGTGCCAGCAGCTTATTGAGGATCGACTACGAGCAGTACTTC. Translated, it gives CASSLLRIDYEQYF.

The chain links TRBV27 to TRBJ1-5; TRBD1 matches 9 bases. There are 18 residues in the CDR3. V lost 10 bases to trimming and J lost 4 bases; unmatched junction nucleotides: 20. The V gene's germline CDR1 is MNHEY and CDR2 SMNVEV (reference sequence). CDR3 nucleotides: TGTGCCACCCTCGAGAGATTCCGGGACAGGGACAGTAATCAGCCCCAGCATTTT. Translating it yields CATLERFRDRDSNQPQHF.

This chain links TRBV5-1 with TRBJ2-3; 15 bases are shared with TRBD2. CDR3 length: 18 residues. V was pared by 3 bases and J by 0 bases, with 5 bases of the junction left unmatched. Germline assignment: CDR1 SGHRS and CDR2 YFSETQ. The CDR3 DNA sequence: TGCGCCAGCAGCTCGGGACTAGCGGGAGGCGCTAGCACAGATACGCAGTATTTT. This gives the protein CASSSGLAGGASTDTQYF.

The chain employs TRBV18 and TRBJ2-2, with 7 bases matching TRBD1. CDR1 is KGHSH and CDR2 is LQKENI in the germline V gene. CDR3 length: 16 amino acids. Unmatched junction bases numbered 7, after V lost 2 bases and J lost 4 bases. The CDR3 sequence is CASSPARQGTTGELFF. CDR3 sequence (DNA): TGTGCCAGCTCACCAGCGAGACAGGGCACCACCGGGGAGCTGTTTTTT.

The V and J genes are TRBV28 and TRBJ1-4; 7 nucleotides agree with TRBD1. Germline-derived CDR1 and CDR2 are MDHEN and SYDVKM. The CDR3 runs to 15 residues. Trimming cost V 6 bases and J 2 bases; bases outside gene matches: 6. CDR3 nucleotide sequence: TGTGCCAGCAGCGCCGAACAGGGGACTAATGAAAAACTGTTTTTT. This codes for CASSAEQGTNEKLFF.

The chain has TRBV13 and TRBJ2-2; D remains ambiguous. Trimming shortened V by 6 bases and J by 5 bases, and 13 bases separated the two germline ends. This CDR3 is built from 14 residues. Per germline, CDR1 PRHDT and CDR2 FYEKMQ (reference sequence). The CDR3 nucleotides are TGTGCCAGCAGAACCGGAGCCTCGACCGGGGAGCTGTTTTTT. This translates into CASRTGASTGELFF.

The rearrangement uses TRBV2 and TRBJ2-5; D is perhaps TRBD2 (5 bases). The CDR3 covers 14 residues. CDR1 is SNHLY, CDR2 FYNNEI, per germline. V lost 2 bases, J lost 5 bases, and 12 bases lay in between. Here the CDR3 DNA reads TGTGCCAGCAGTGAATCTCGGGAATTGGAGACCCAGTACTTC. Translating gives CASSESRELETQYF. The whole variable domain, filled in from reference TRBV2 and TRBJ2-5, reads EPEVTQTPSHQVTQMGQEVILRCVPISNHLYFYWYRQILGQKVEFLVSFYNNEISEKSEIFDDQFSVERPDGSNFTLKIRSTKLEDSAMYFCASSESRELETQYFGPGTRLLVL.

The V gene is TRBV30, the J gene TRBJ1-5; 7 bases are a match to TRBD1. This CDR3 spans 12 amino acids. Per germline, CDR1 GTSNPN and CDR2 SVGIG (reference sequence). V lost 3 bases, J lost 10 bases, and 6 bases stayed unmatched. DNA of the CDR3: TGTGCCTGGAGCACAGGGGACTCCCCCCAGCATTTT. Protein product: CAWSTGDSPQHF.

The gene calls are TRBV5-4 and TRBJ2-3; possible D gene TRBD1, 6 bases. Per germline, CDR1 SGHNT and CDR2 YYREEE (reference sequence). CDR3 length: 15 amino acids. Trimming removed 2 bases from V and 4 bases from J, with 14 bases in between. The CDR3 region is CASSLGGAYSDTQYF. In DNA, the CDR3 is TGTGCCAGCAGCTTAGGGGGAGCGTACTCAGATACGCAGTATTTT. Complete variable domain (other parts from reference TRBV5-4 and TRBJ2-3): ETGVTQSPTHLIKTRGQQVTLRCSSQSGHNTVSWYQQALGQGPQFIFQYYREEENGRGNFPPRFSGLQFPNYSSELNVNALELDDSALYLCASSLGGAYSDTQYFGPGTRLTVL.